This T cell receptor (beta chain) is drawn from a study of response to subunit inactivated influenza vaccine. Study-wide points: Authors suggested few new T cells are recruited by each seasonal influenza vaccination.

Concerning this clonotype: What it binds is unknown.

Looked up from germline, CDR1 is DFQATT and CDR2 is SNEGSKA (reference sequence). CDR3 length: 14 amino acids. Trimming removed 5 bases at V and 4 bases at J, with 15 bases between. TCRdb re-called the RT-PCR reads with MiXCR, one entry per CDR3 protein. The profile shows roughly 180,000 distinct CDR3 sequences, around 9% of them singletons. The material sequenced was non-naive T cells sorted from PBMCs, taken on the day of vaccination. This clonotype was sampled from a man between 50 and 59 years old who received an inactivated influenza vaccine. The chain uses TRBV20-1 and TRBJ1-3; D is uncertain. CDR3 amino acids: CSAGSIQSGNTIYF. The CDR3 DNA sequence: TGCAGTGCTGGCTCCATTCAGTCAGGAAACACCATATATTTT.